Reported below is one T cell receptor (beta chain). The study drew participants aged about 18 to 89 years from roughly 25 US areas. The trim removed 8 bases at V and 0 bases at J, leaving 5 bases unmatched. The CDR3 has 14 amino acids. Germline CDR1 MNHEY, CDR2 SVGAGI. The method was immunoSEQ multiplex PCR; TCRdb's version includes in-frame clones alone and lacks a portion of them. Of about 310,000 clones listed, 87% are singletons. The data originate from a study of blood T cell repertoires in COVID-19. About the research overall: COVID-19 samples, acute and convalescent, were from the United States, Italy and Spain.

This TCR was recovered from a woman aged 18-35 years who had recovered from COVID-19. The chain combines TRBV6-5 with TRBJ2-7; 9 nucleotides match TRBD2. Sample: PBMCs or T cells enriched from blood (not recorded which). The CDR3 sequence: CASQVAGDSYEQYF. The CDR3 DNA follows: TGTGCCAGCCAAGTAGCGGGGGACTCCTACGAGCAGTACTTC.